This T cell receptor beta chain stems from a study of T cell responses to AZD1222 COVID-19 vaccine. The study, taken as a whole, reports: Most donors were white British, females outnumbered males, and clonal diversity was possibly underestimated. Targets within unmutated variant regions were reportedly found for nearly half of spike-specific TCRs. Spike-wide vaccine-associated CD4 TCRs dominated at 160-218 and 743-854.

The assay was immunoSEQ multiplex PCR, and TCRdb's table has in-frame clones only and misses some. The top ten hold roughly 10% of the sample, which has 90,000 to 95,000 clones, more than 75% seen once. A remark on this clone: No antigen is known for it.

Germline-derived CDR1 and CDR2 are GTSNPN and SVGIG (reference sequence). This CDR3 comprises 13 residues. Trimming removed 3 bases at V and 5 bases at J, with 11 bases between. The material was peripheral blood, obtained on day 0 of AZD1222 vaccination. This clonotype originated in an adult in good health. This chain joins TRBV30 and TRBJ1-5, with unresolved D. Here the CDR3 DNA reads TGTGCCTGGAGCACCGGCCCCTATCAGCCCCAGCATTTT. This gives the protein CAWSTGPYQPQHF.